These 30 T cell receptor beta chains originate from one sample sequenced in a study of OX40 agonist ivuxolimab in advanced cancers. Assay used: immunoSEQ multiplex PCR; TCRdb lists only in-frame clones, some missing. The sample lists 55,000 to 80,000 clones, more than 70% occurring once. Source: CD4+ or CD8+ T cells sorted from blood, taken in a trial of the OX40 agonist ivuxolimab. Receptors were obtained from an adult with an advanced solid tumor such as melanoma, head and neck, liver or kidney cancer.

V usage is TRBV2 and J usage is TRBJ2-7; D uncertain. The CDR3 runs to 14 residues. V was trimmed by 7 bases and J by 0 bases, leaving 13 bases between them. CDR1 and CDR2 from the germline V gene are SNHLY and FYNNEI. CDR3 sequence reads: CASTMTPSSYEQYF. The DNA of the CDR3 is TGTGCCAGCACTATGACACCGAGCTCCTACGAGCAGTACTTC.

The CDR3 here is CASSEGTSGRITDTQYF. CDR3 DNA: TGTGCCAGCAGCGAGGGAACTAGCGGGAGAATAACAGATACGCAGTATTTT. The chain is built from TRBV9 and TRBJ2-3; TRBD2 aligns across 11 bases. J was trimmed by 3 bases and V by 3 bases; bases with no gene match: 9. Per germline, CDR1 SGDLS and CDR2 YYNGEE. The CDR3 spans 17 residues. The variable domain in full, completed from reference TRBV9 and TRBJ2-3, reads DSGVTQTPKHLITATGQRVTLRCSPRSGDLSVYWYQQSLDQGLQFLIQYYNGEERAKGNILERFSAQQFPDLHSELNLSSLELGDSALYFCASSEGTSGRITDTQYFGPGTRLTVL.

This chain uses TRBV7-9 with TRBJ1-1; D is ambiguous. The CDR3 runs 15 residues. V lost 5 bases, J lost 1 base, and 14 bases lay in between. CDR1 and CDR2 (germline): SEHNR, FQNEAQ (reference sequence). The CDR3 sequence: CASSRGRTRNTEAFF. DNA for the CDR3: TGTGCCAGCAGCCGCGGGAGGACCCGGAACACTGAAGCTTTCTTT.

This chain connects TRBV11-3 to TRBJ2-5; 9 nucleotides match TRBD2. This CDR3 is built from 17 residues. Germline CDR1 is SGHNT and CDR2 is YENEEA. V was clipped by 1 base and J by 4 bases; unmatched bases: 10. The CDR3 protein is CASSLGIGAGGRETQYF. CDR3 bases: TGTGCCAGCAGCTTAGGGATTGGAGCGGGAGGAAGAGAGACCCAGTACTTC.

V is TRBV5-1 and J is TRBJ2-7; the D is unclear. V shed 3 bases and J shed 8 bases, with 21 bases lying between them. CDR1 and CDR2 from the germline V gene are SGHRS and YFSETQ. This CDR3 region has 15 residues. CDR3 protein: CASSSLSDQPTKQYF. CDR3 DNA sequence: TGCGCCAGCAGCTCGCTCTCAGACCAACCTACGAAGCAGTACTTC.

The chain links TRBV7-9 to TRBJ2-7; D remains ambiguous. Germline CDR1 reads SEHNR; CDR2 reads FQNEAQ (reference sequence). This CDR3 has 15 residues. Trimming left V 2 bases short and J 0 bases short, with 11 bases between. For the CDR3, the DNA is TGTGCCAGCAGCTTAAAAGAATTTGGCTCCTACGAGCAGTACTTC. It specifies CASSLKEFGSYEQYF.

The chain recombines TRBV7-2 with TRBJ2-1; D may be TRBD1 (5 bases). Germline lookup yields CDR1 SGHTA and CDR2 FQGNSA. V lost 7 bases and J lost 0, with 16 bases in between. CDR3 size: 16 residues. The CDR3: CASNVDSASSYNEQFF. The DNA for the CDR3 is TGTGCCAGCAACGTCGACAGTGCTAGCTCCTACAATGAGCAGTTCTTC.

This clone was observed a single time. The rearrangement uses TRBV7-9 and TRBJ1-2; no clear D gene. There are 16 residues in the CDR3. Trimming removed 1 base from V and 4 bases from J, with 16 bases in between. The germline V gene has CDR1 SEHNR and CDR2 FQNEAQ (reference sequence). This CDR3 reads CASSLGSGEGRYGYTF. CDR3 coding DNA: TGTGCCAGCAGCTTAGGTAGTGGGGAAGGACGCTATGGCTACACCTTC.

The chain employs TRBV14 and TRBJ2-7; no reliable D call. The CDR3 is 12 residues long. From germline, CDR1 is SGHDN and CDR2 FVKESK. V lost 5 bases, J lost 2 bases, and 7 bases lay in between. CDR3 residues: CASSFSPYEQYF. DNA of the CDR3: TGTGCCAGCAGCTTCTCCCCCTACGAGCAGTACTTC.

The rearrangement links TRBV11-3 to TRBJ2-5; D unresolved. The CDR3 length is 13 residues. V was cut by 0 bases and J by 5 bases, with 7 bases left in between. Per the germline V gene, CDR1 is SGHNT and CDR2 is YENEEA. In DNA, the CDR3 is TGTGCCAGCAGCTTAGATGGACGGGAGACCCAGTACTTC. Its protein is CASSLDGRETQYF. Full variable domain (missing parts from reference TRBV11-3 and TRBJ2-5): EAGVVQSPRYKIIEKKQPVAFWCNPISGHNTLYWYLQNLGQGPELLIRYENEEAVDDSQLPKDRFSAERLKGVDSTLKIQPAELGDSAVYLCASSLDGRETQYFGPGTRLLVL.

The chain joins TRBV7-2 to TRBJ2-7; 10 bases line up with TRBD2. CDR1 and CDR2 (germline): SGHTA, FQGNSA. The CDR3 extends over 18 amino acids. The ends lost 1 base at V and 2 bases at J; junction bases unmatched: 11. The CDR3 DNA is TGTGCCAGCAGCTTAGAGGGGCCTACTAGCGGGGTTACCTACGAGCAGTACTTC. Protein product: CASSLEGPTSGVTYEQYF.

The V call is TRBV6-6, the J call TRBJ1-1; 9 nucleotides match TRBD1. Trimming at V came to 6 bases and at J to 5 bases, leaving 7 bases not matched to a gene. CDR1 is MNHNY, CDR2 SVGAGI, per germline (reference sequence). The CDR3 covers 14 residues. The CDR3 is CASRMDRGSTEAFF. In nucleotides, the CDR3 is TGTGCCAGCAGAATGGACAGGGGATCGACTGAAGCTTTCTTT.

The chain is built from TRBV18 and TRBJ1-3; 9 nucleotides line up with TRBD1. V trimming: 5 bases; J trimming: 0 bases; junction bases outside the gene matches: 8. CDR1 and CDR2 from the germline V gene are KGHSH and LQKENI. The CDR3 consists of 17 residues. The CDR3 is CASSKGQGSSSGNTIYF. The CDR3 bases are TGTGCCAGCTCAAAGGGACAGGGATCTAGCTCTGGAAACACCATATATTTT.

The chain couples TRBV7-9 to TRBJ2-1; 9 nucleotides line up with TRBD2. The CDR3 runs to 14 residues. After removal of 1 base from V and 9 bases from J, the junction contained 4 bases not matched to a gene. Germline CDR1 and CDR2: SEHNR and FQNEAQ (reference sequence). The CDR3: CASSLDSGSGEQFF. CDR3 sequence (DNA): TGTGCCAGCAGCTTAGATAGCGGGAGTGGTGAGCAGTTCTTC.

Here the CDR3 DNA reads TGCAGCGTTGATGGGAACTCGGTTGAAGCTTTCTTT. Encoded protein: CSVDGNSVEAFF. The rearrangement links TRBV29-1 to TRBJ1-1; D uncertain. V was shortened by 3 bases and J by 7 bases, with 12 bases between the two germline ends. This CDR3 spans 12 amino acids. CDR1 SQVTM and CDR2 ANQGSEA come from the germline V gene.

The CDR3 protein is CASGYEQYF. The CDR3 coding sequence is TGTGCCAGCGGCTACGAGCAGTACTTC. The chain recombines TRBV27 with TRBJ2-7; D call uncertain. CDR3 length: 9 residues. Germline lookup yields CDR1 MNHEY and CDR2 SMNVEV (reference sequence). V shed 8 bases and J shed 3 bases, with 2 bases lying between them.

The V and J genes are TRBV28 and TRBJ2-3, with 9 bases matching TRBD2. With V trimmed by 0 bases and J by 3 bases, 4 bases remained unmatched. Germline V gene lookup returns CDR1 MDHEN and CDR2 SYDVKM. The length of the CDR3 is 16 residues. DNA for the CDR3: TGTGCCAGCAGTTTATGGGTAGCGGGGGAAACAGATACGCAGTATTTT. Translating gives CASSLWVAGETDTQYF.

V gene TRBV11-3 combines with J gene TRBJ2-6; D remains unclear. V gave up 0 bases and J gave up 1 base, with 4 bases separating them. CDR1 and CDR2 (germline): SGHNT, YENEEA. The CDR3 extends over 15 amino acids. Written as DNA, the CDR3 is TGTGCCAGCAGCTTAGAGGCATCTGGGGCCAACGTCCTGACTTTC. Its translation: CASSLEASGANVLTF.

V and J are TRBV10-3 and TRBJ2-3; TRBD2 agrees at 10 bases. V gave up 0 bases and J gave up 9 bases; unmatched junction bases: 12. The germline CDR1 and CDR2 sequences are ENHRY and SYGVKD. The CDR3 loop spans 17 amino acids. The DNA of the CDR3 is TGTGCCATCAGTGAGTCGGCGGGCCTAGCGGGAGAAAACACGCAGTATTTT. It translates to CAISESAGLAGENTQYF.

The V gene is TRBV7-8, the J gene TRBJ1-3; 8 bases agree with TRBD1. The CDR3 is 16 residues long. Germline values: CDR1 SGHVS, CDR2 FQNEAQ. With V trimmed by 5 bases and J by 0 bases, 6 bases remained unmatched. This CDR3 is CASSLRQGLSGNTIYF. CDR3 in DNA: TGTGCCAGCAGCCTGAGACAGGGGCTCTCTGGAAACACCATATATTTT.

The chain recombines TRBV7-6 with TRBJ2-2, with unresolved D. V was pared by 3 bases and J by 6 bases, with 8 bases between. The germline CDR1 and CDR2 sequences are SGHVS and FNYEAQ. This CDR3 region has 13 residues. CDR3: CASSFQDSGELFF. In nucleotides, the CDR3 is TGTGCCAGCAGCTTTCAAGATTCCGGGGAGCTGTTTTTT.

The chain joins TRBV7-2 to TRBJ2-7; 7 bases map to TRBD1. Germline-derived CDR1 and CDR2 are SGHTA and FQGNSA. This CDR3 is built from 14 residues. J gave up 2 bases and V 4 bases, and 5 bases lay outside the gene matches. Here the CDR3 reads CASSSLGQAYEQYF. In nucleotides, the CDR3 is TGTGCCAGCAGCTCTCTTGGACAGGCCTACGAGCAGTACTTC. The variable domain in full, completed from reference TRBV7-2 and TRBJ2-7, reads GAGVSQSPSNKVTEKGKDVELRCDPISGHTALYWYRQSLGQGLEFLIYFQGNSAPDKSGLPSDRFSAERTGGSVSTLTIQRTQQEDSAVYLCASSSLGQAYEQYFGPGTRLTVT.

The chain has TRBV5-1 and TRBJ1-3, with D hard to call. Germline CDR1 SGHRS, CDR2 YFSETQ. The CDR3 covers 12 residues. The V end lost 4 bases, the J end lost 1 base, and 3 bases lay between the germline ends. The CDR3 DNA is TGCGCCAGCAGCCCGTCTGGAAACACCATATATTTT. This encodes CASSPSGNTIYF.

Written as DNA, the CDR3 is TGTGCCAGCAGTGAATATTTTCCCTCTCCGACAGGGTATAGCAATCAGCCCCAGCATTTT. Amino acids: CASSEYFPSPTGYSNQPQHF. The rearrangement uses TRBV6-1 and TRBJ1-5, with 7 bases aligning to TRBD1. The CDR3 length is 20 residues. Germline V gene lookup returns CDR1 MNHNS and CDR2 SASEGT. Unmatched junction bases numbered 16, after V lost 2 bases and J lost 0 bases.

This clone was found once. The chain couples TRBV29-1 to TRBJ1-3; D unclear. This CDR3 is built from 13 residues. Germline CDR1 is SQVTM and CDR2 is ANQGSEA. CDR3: CGIVENIGNTIYF. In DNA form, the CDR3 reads TGCGGGATTGTGGAGAATATTGGAAACACCATATATTTT. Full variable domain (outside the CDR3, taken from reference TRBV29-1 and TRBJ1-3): SAVISQKPSRDICQRGTSLTIQCQVDSQVTMMFWYRQQPGQSLTLIATANQGSEATYESGFVIDKFPISRPNLTFSTLTVSNMSPEDSSIYLCGIVENIGNTIYFGEGSWLTVV.

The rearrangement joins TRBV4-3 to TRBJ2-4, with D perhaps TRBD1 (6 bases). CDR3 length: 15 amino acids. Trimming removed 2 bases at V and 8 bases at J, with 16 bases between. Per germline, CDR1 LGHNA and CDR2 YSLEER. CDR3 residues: CASSQSGHPPHIQYF. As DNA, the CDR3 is TGCGCCAGCAGCCAATCGGGACACCCACCGCACATTCAGTACTTC.

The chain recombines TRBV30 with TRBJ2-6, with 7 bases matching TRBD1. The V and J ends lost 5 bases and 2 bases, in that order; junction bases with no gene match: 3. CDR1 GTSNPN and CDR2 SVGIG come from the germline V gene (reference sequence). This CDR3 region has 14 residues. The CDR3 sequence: CAWDTGAGANVLTF. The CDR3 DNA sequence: TGTGCCTGGGACACAGGGGCTGGGGCCAACGTCCTGACTTTC. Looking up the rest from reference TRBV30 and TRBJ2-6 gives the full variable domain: SQTIHQWPATLVQPVGSPLSLECTVEGTSNPNLYWYRQAAGRGLQLLFYSVGIGQISSEVPQNLSASRPQDRQFILSSKKLLLSDSGFYLCAWDTGAGANVLTFGAGSRLTVL.

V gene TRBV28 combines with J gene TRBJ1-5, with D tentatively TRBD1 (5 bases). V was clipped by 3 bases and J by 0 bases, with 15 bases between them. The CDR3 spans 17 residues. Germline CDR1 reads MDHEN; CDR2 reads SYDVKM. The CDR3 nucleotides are TGTGCCAGCAGTTTCTGGGACCTAGGGAGTAGCAATCAGCCCCAGCATTTT. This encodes CASSFWDLGSSNQPQHF.

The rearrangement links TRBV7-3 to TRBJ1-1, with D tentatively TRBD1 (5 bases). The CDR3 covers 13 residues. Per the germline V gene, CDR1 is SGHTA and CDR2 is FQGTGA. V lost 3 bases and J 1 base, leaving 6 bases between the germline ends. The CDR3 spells CASSFGGNTEAFF. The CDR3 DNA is TGTGCCAGCAGCTTTGGGGGGAACACTGAAGCTTTCTTT.

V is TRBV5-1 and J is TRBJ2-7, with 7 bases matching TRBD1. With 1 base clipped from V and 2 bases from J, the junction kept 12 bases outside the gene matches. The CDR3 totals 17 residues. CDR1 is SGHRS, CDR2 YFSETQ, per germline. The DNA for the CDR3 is TGCGCCAGCAGCTTGACTCAGGGGGTGGTTAGTCCCTACGAGCAGTACTTC. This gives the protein CASSLTQGVVSPYEQYF.